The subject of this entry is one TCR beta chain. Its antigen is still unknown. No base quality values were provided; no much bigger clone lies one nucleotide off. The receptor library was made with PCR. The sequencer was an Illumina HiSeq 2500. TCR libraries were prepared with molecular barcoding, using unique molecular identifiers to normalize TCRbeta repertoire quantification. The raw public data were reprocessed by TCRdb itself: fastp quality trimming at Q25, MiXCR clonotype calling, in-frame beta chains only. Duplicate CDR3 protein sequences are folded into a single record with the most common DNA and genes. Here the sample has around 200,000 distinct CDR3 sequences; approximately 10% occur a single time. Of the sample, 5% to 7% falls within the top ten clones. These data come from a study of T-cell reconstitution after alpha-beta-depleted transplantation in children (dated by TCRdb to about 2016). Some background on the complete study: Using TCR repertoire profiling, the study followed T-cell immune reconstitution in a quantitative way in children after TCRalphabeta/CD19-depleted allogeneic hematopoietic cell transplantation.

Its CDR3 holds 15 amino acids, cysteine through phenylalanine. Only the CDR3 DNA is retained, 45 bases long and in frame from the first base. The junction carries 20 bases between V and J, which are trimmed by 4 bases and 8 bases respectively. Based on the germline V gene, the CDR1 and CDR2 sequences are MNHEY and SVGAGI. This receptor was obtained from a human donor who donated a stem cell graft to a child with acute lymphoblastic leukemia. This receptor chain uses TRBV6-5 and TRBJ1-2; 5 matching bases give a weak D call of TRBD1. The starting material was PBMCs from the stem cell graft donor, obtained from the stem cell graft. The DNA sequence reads TGTGCCAGCAGTTCCTGGGGTTTTGGGGCCAGAGGCTACACCTTC. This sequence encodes CASSSWGFGARGYTF.